Below are 15 T cell receptor beta chains sequenced from a single sample in a study of blood T cells in healthy people across ages. For the second PCR, which ran for roughly 7 to 11 cycles, a sample-barcoded 5' primer and a J-beta primer mix were used. One entry per CDR3 protein results from TCRdb running MiXCR on the 5' RACE reads. The table shows fewer than 2 million distinct CDR3 sequences, with about two fifths occurring only once. Material for sequencing was blood. The source of these receptors is a human donor in good health.

This clonotype was detected only once. This chain uses TRBV11-3 with TRBJ2-4; no firm D call. The CDR3 length is 14 residues. Trimming stripped 5 bases from V and 3 bases from J, with 11 bases between. The V gene's germline CDR1 is SGHNT and CDR2 YENEEA. CDR3 in DNA: TGTGCCAGCAGCGAGCCATTGGGCAAAAACATTCAGTACTTC. Its protein is CASSEPLGKNIQYF.

This chain uses TRBV27 with TRBJ2-1; no clear D gene. V dropped 3 bases and J dropped 6 bases, with 18 bases sitting between them. The germline V gene encodes CDR1 MNHEY and CDR2 SMNVEV (reference sequence). The CDR3 contains 16 residues. The CDR3 loop is CASSLGFGVLGNEQFF. The CDR3 region has the DNA TGTGCCAGCAGTTTGGGATTTGGGGTCCTGGGCAATGAGCAGTTCTTC.

V and J are TRBV20-1 and TRBJ2-2; 7 positions match TRBD1. The V gene end was trimmed by 6 bases and the J gene end by 6 bases; junction bases not matched to a gene: 10. Germline assignment: CDR1 DFQATT and CDR2 SNEGSKA (reference sequence). The CDR3 consists of 14 residues. The CDR3 loop is CSAGQVWSPGELFF. As DNA, the CDR3 is TGCAGTGCCGGACAGGTTTGGTCCCCCGGGGAGCTGTTTTTT.

The chain recombines TRBV10-3 with TRBJ2-7; D perhaps matches TRBD1 (7 bases). The CDR3 spans 17 residues. CDR1 and CDR2 (germline): ENHRY, SYGVKD. Between the trimmed V and J ends, which lost 0 bases and 2 bases, there was a span of 17 bases. In nucleotides, the CDR3 is TGTGCCATCAGTGAGTCGACAGGGAGGAGCACAGCCTACGAGCAGTACTTC. Residues: CAISESTGRSTAYEQYF.

Comment on this clonotype: One end of the junction varies from germline; a read error may be responsible. The CDR3 bases are TGTGCCAGCGGTTTAGCGCTCGTTCTCGACCTGGATGGCTACACCTTC. It codes for CASGLALVLDLDGYTF. The V call is TRBV12-3 or TRBV12-4, the J call TRBJ1-2; D is ambiguous. This CDR3 contains 16 residues.

The V gene is TRBV20-1, the J gene TRBJ1-2, with D possibly TRBD1 on 6 matching bases. This CDR3 has 14 residues. Germline CDR1 is DFQATT and CDR2 is SNEGSKA (reference sequence). Trimming shortened V by 7 bases and J by 8 bases, and 23 bases separated the two germline ends. The CDR3 DNA reads as TGCAGTGGGACTCAGGGGTCCGCTATACAGGGCTACACCTTC. Translated: CSGTQGSAIQGYTF.

This clonotype was detected a few times. The rearrangement links TRBV29-1 to TRBJ1-6; tentative D call: TRBD1 (6 bases). Trimming removed 7 bases at V and 8 bases at J, with 15 bases between. CDR1 and CDR2 from the germline V gene are SQVTM and ANQGSEA. The CDR3 covers 13 residues. The CDR3 sequence: CSAGTGRDSPLHF. CDR3 sequence (DNA): TGCAGCGCCGGAACAGGGAGGGATTCACCCCTCCACTTT.

This clonotype was recorded a few times. This chain links TRBV29-1 with TRBJ2-5; 10 nucleotides line up with TRBD1. CDR3 length: 15 amino acids. Germline CDR1 SQVTM, CDR2 ANQGSEA. V gave up 7 bases and J gave up 5 bases; unmatched junction bases: 13. The CDR3 DNA reads as TGCAGCGGAACTCCCGGGACAGGGGCAGGGGAGACCCAGTACTTC. It is translated as CSGTPGTGAGETQYF. The full variable domain, rest sourced from reference TRBV29-1 and TRBJ2-5, is SAVISQKPSRDICQRGTSLTIQCQVDSQVTMMFWYRQQPGQSLTLIATANQGSEATYESGFVIDKFPISRPNLTFSTLTVSNMSPEDSSIYLCSGTPGTGAGETQYFGPGTRLLVL.

The chain has TRBV29-1 and TRBJ2-1, with D perhaps TRBD1 (5 bases). The CDR3 is 12 amino acids. V was shortened by 0 bases and J by 8 bases, with 8 bases between the two germline ends. The germline V gene encodes CDR1 SQVTM and CDR2 ANQGSEA. CDR3 bases: TGCAGCGTTGAAGAGGGGCCTCATGAGCAGTTCTTC. This codes for CSVEEGPHEQFF.

The chain carries TRBV4-3 and TRBJ1-2; 7 bases map to TRBD1. J was trimmed by 8 bases and V by 3 bases; bases with no gene match: 6. Germline-derived CDR1 and CDR2 are LGHNA and YSLEER. The CDR3 runs 13 residues. The CDR3 region is CASSHQGVVGYTF. In nucleotides, the CDR3 is TGCGCCAGCAGCCATCAGGGGGTCGTCGGCTACACCTTC.

The J gene is TRBJ2-3, the V gene TRBV3-1; D unclear. This CDR3 spans 15 amino acids. V shed 0 bases and J shed 3 bases, with 10 bases lying between them. Germline CDR1 LGHDT, CDR2 YNNKEL (reference sequence). CDR3 nucleotide sequence: TGTGCCAGCAGCCAAGACAGATTACGGACAGATACGCAGTATTTT. It yields the protein CASSQDRLRTDTQYF.

V is TRBV7-2 and J is TRBJ2-5; possibly TRBD1 for D (6 bases). The CDR3 contains 17 residues. Germline-derived CDR1 and CDR2 are SGHTA and FQGNSA. Trimming removed 1 base from V and 4 bases from J, with 19 bases in between. This chain's CDR3 is CASSLVGLGASGETQYF. The CDR3 DNA follows: TGTGCCAGCAGCTTAGTCGGGTTGGGGGCCAGTGGAGAGACCCAGTACTTC.

The chain combines TRBV12-3 or TRBV12-4 with TRBJ2-5; tentative D call: TRBD1 (6 bases). This CDR3 has 13 amino acids. V dropped 7 bases and J dropped 4 bases, with 13 bases sitting between them. The CDR3 loop is CASKNRARETQYF. The DNA of the CDR3 is TGTGCCAGCAAAAACAGGGCGCGAGAGACCCAGTACTTC.

The chain uses TRBV6-4 and TRBJ2-2, with D possibly being TRBD1 or TRBD2 (5 bases each). Germline V gene data show CDR1 as MRHNA and CDR2 as SNTAGT. The CDR3 spans 13 residues. V lost 3 bases, J lost 5 bases, and 7 bases lay in between. The CDR3, as DNA: TGTGCCAGCAGTGAAGAGGGGACCGGGGAGCTGTTTTTT. Translated, it gives CASSEEGTGELFF.

This clonotype was seen more than once but under ten times. The gene calls are TRBV28 and TRBJ2-6; D might be TRBD1 (6 bases). Deletions cut 4 bases from V and 0 bases from J, with 10 bases between. The CDR3 covers 16 residues. CDR1 and CDR2 (germline): MDHEN, SYDVKM. The CDR3 DNA reads as TGTGCCAGCAGTTCCCCGGGACACTCTGGGGCCAACGTCCTGACTTTC. This gives the protein CASSSPGHSGANVLTF.